The clone carrying this T cell receptor (beta chain) was observed once. These data are taken from a study of shared clonotypes between healthy human individuals. As for the study in general: The study drew on two women and a few men aged 18 to 49 as donors.

Genomic DNA of each subset was evenly split across several immunoSEQ plates. The team ran DNA from unsorted PBMCs on ten immunoSEQ deep assay plates for sequencing. The repertoire was sequenced with immunoSEQ multiplex PCR; TCRdb's copy has only in-frame clones and lacks some. The table has about 530,000 clones, 75% to 80% seen once. Those who donated were healthy HIV-negative adults, with no recent acute infections or vaccinations reported. The CDR3 extends over 15 amino acids. Per germline, CDR1 SGHVS and CDR2 FQNEAQ. V lost 5 bases, J lost 3 bases, and 17 bases lay in between. The clonotype comes from a woman aged 40 to 49 in good health. Some clones in this sample may be carry-over from other donors' samples. Material: PBMCs. This rearrangement joins TRBV7-8 to TRBJ2-7; possible D gene TRBD2, 6 bases. As DNA, the CDR3 is TGTGCCAGCAGCCCCATTTCGGGGAGGCACTACGAGCAGTACTTC. Translation: CASSPISGRHYEQYF.